Shown below are 2 T cell receptor beta chains from a single sample sequenced in a study of siplizumab effects on memory and regulatory T cells. TCRdb's copy holds only in-frame clones and misses some; the assay was immunoSEQ multiplex PCR. Found here are 55,000 to 65,000 clones, less than 98% of them singletons; the top ten hold less than 1.1%. Sequencing was performed on naive CD8+ T cells sorted from blood. These receptors were taken from a human donor in good health.

The chain joins TRBV7-9 to TRBJ2-1, with TRBD1 as a possible D gene (6 bases). V gave up 2 bases and J gave up 1 base, with 9 bases separating them. Germline values: CDR1 SEHNR, CDR2 FQNEAQ (reference sequence). The CDR3 loop spans 15 amino acids. The chain's CDR3 is CASSLPTGSYNEQFF. The CDR3 nucleotides read TGTGCCAGCAGCTTACCCACAGGGTCCTACAATGAGCAGTTCTTC.

The gene calls are TRBV5-1 and TRBJ2-5; D is possibly TRBD1 (6 bases). Germline lookup yields CDR1 SGHRS and CDR2 YFSETQ. V lost 0 bases and J 0 bases, leaving 9 bases between the germline ends. This CDR3 spans 15 amino acids. The CDR3, as DNA: TGCGCCAGCAGCTTGGCTGGGGGCTACCAAGAGACCCAGTACTTC. Translating gives CASSLAGGYQETQYF.